This T cell receptor (beta chain) was documented in a study of Graves' ophthalmopathy and Graves' hyperthyroidism. Study outcomes and limitations: Classification of ophthalmopathy versus stable hyperthyroidism by a 13-signature model yielded around 90% sensitivity and 65% to 83% specificity.

From RNA, the CDR3 regions of TCR beta chains were amplified and sequenced. HTBI primers served in a first-round RT-PCR, which a second-round multiplex PCR followed. TCRdb reprocessed the multiplex PCR reads via MiXCR and lists one record per CDR3 protein. Among about 620,000 distinct CDR3 sequences listed, about 24% were seen once. This clonotype was found many times. Its specificity is not known. The CDR3 runs 12 residues. Germline V CDR1 and CDR2: LNHNV, YYDKDF (reference sequence). Between the trimmed V and J ends, which lost 0 bases and 7 bases, there was a span of 4 bases. The sequenced material came from peripheral blood. The gene calls are TRBV15 and TRBJ1-5; D is uncertain. The TCR originated in a woman aged 18 to 35 with stable Graves' hyperthyroidism. Some clones in this sample may be carry-over from other donors' samples. The CDR3 here is CATSRDRQPQHF. The CDR3 DNA reads TGTGCCACCAGCAGAGATAGGCAGCCCCAGCATTTT.